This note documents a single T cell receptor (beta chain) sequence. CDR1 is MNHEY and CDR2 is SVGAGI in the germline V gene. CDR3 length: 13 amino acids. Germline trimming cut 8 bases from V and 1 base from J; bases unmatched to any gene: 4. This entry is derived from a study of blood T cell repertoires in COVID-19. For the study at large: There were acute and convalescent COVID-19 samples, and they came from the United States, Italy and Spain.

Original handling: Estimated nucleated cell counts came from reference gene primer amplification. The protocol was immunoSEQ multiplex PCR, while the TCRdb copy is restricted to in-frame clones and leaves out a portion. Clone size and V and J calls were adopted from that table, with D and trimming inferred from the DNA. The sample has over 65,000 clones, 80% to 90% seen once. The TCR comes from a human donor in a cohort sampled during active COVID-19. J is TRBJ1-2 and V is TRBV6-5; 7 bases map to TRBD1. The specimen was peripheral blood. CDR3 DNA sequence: TGTGCCAGCGCACGGGACAGTAACTATGGCTACACCTTC. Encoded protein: CASARDSNYGYTF.